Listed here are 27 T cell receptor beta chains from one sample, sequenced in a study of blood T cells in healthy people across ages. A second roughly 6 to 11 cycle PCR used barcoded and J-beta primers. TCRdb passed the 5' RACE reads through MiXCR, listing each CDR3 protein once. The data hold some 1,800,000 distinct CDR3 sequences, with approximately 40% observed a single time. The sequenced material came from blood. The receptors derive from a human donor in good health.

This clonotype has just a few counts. The chain's CDR3 is CATSDPQEKETQYF. CDR3 bases: TGTGCCACCAGTGACCCACAGGAGAAAGAGACCCAGTACTTC. The genes are TRBV24-1 and TRBJ2-5; possible D gene TRBD1, 5 bases. Trimming shortened V by 4 bases and J by 3 bases, and 11 bases separated the two germline ends. The CDR3 has 14 amino acids. The germline V gene has CDR1 KGHDR and CDR2 SFDVKD.

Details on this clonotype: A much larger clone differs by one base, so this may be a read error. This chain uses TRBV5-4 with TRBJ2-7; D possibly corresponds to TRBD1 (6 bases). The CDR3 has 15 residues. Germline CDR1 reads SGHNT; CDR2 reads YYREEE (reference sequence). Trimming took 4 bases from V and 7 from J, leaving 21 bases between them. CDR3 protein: CASSPPWGQFNEQYF. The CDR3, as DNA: TGTGCCAGCAGCCCCCCATGGGGACAATTCAATGAGCAGTACTTC. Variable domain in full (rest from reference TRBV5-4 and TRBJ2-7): ETGVTQSPTHLIKTRGQQVTLRCSSQSGHNTVSWYQQALGQGPQFIFQYYREEENGRGNFPPRFSGLQFPNYSSELNVNALELDDSALYLCASSPPWGQFNEQYFGPGTRLTVT.

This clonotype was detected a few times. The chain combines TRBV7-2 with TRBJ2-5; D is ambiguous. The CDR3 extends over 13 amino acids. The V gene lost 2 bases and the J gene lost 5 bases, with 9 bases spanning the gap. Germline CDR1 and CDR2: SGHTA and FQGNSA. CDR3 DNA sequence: TGTGCCAGCAGCTTATTGTATATGGAGACCCAGTACTTC. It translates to CASSLLYMETQYF.

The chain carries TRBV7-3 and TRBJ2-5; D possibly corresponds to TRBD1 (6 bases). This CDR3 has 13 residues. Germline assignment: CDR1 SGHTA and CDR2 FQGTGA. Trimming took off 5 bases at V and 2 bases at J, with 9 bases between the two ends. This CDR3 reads CASSVQGQETQYF. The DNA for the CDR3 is TGTGCCAGCAGCGTCCAGGGGCAAGAGACCCAGTACTTC.

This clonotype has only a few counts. CDR3 sequence: CSARHPRQRKNIQYF. Here the CDR3 DNA reads TGCAGTGCTAGACACCCAAGACAGAGGAAAAACATTCAGTACTTC. The chain carries TRBV20-1 and TRBJ2-4; a weak D match, TRBD1 (5 bases). Trimming stripped 2 bases from V and 4 bases from J, with 15 bases between. The V gene's germline CDR1 is DFQATT and CDR2 SNEGSKA (reference sequence). The CDR3 covers 15 residues.

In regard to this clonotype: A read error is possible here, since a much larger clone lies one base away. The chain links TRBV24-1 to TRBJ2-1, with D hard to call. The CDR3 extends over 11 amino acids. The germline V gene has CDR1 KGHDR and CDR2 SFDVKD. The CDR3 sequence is CAPSAIREQFF. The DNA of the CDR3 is TGTGCCCCCAGTGCTATCCGTGAGCAGTTCTTC.

This CDR3 is CAITETSGGDTQYF. Here the CDR3 DNA reads TGTGCCATCACCGAAACTAGCGGTGGAGATACGCAGTATTTT. J is TRBJ2-3 and V is TRBV10-3; 8 bases match TRBD2. Losses at the gene ends were 7 bases for V and 5 bases for J; bases not matched to a gene: 8. In germline, CDR1 is ENHRY, CDR2 SYGVKD. CDR3 length equals 14 residues.

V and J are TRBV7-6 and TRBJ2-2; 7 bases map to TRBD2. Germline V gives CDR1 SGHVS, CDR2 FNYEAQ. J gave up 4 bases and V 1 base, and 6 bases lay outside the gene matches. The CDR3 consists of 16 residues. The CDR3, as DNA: TGTGCCAGCAGCTTAGGGACTAGTCGGGTCACCGGGGAGCTGTTTTTT. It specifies CASSLGTSRVTGELFF.

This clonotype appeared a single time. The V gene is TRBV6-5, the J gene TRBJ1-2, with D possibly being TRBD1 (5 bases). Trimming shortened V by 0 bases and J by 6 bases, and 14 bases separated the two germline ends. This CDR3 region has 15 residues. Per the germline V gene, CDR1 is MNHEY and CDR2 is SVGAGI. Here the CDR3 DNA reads TGTGCCAGCAGTTACTCTGGCAGGGCGGGGGATGGCTACACCTTC. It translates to CASSYSGRAGDGYTF.

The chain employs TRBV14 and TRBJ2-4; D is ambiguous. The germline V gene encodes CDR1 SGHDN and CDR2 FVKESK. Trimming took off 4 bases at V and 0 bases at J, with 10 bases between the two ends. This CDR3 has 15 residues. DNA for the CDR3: TGTGCCAGCAGCCCTCTCGGGCTAGCCAAAAACATTCAGTACTTC. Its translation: CASSPLGLAKNIQYF.

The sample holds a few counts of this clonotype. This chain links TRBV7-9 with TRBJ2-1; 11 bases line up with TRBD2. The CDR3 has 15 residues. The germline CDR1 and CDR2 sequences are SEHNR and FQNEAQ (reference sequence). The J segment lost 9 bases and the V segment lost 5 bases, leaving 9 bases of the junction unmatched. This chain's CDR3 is CASSPPDSGGGEQFF. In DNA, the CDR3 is TGTGCCAGCAGCCCCCCAGATAGCGGGGGGGGTGAGCAGTTCTTC.

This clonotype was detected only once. CDR3 loop: CASSSGTGNNIQYF. Here the CDR3 DNA reads TGTGCCAGCAGCTCGGGGACAGGGAACAACATTCAGTACTTC. The chain carries TRBV7-2 and TRBJ2-4; 9 nucleotides match TRBD1. This CDR3 is built from 14 residues. The V segment lost 4 bases and the J segment 7 bases; nucleotides outside the gene matches: 5. Germline-derived CDR1 and CDR2 are SGHTA and FQGNSA.

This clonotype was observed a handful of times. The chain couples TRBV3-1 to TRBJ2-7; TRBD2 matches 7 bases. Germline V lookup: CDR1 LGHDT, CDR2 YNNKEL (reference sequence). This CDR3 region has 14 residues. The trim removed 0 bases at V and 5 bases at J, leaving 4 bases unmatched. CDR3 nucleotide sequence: TGTGCCAGCAGCCAAGAGGGGGGGGGAGACGAGCAGTACTTC. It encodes CASSQEGGGDEQYF.

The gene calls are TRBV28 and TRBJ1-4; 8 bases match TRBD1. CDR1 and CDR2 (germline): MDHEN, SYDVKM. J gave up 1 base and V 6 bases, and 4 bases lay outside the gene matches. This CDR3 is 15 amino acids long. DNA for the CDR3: TGTGCCAGCAGGGCCACAGGGGGAACTAATGAAAAACTGTTTTTT. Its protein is CASRATGGTNEKLFF. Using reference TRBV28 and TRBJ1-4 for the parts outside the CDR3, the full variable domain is DVKVTQSSRYLVKRTGEKVFLECVQDMDHENMFWYRQDPGLGLRLIYFSYDVKMKEKGDIPEGYSVSREKKERFSLILESASTNQTSMYLCASRATGGTNEKLFFGSGTQLSVL.

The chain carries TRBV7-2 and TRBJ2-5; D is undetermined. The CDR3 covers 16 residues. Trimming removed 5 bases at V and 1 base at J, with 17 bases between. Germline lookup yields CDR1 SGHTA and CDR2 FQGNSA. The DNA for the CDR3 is TGTGCCAGCAGCCCCCTATCGCATCTCTCCCAAGAGACCCAGTACTTC. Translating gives CASSPLSHLSQETQYF. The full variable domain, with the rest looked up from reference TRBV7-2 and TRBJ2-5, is GAGVSQSPSNKVTEKGKDVELRCDPISGHTALYWYRQSLGQGLEFLIYFQGNSAPDKSGLPSDRFSAERTGGSVSTLTIQRTQQEDSAVYLCASSPLSHLSQETQYFGPGTRLLVL.

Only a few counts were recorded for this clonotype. The CDR3 sequence is CASSPRGGARNQPQHF. DNA for the CDR3: TGTGCCAGCAGCCCCCGTGGGGGCGCGAGGAATCAGCCCCAGCATTTT. V gene TRBV14 combines with J gene TRBJ1-5, with D possibly being TRBD1 (6 bases). The CDR3 spans 16 residues. Between the trimmed V and J ends, which lost 4 bases and 4 bases, there was a span of 17 bases. The germline V gene has CDR1 SGHDN and CDR2 FVKESK.

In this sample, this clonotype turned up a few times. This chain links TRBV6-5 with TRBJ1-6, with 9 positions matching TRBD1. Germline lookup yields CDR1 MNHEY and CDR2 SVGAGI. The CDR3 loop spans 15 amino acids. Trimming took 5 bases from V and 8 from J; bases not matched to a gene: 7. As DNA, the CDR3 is TGTGCCAGCAGTCGGGGACAGGGAATGTATTCACCCCTCCACTTT. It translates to CASSRGQGMYSPLHF.

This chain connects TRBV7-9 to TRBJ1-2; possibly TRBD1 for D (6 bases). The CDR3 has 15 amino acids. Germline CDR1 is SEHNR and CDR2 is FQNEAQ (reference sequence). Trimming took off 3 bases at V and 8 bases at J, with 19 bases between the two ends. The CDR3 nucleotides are TGTGCCAGCAGCTTCCCCAGGGCAACGCAGGGGGGCTACACCTTC. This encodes CASSFPRATQGGYTF.

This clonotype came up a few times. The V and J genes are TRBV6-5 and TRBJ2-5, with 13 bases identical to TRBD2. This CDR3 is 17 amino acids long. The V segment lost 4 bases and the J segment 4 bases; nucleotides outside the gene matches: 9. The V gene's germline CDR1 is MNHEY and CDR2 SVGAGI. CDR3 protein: CASSSPRLAGGRETQYF. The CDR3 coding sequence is TGTGCCAGCAGTTCTCCTCGACTAGCGGGGGGAAGAGAGACCCAGTACTTC.

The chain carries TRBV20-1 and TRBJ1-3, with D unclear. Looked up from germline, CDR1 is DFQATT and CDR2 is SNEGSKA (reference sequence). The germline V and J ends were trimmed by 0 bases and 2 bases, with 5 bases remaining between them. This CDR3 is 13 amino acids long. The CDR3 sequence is CSARDSAGNTIYF. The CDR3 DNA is TGCAGTGCTAGAGATTCGGCTGGAAACACCATATATTTT.

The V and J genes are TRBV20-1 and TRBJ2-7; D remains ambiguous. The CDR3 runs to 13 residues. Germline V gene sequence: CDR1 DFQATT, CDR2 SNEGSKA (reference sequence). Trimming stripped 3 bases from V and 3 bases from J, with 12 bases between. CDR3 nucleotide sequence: TGCAGTGCTAGCTCACTCCAAAACTACGAGCAGTACTTC. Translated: CSASSLQNYEQYF.

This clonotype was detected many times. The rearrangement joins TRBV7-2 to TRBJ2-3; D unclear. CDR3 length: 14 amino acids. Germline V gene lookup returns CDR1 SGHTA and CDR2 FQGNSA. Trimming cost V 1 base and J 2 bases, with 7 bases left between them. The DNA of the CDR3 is TGTGCCAGCAGCTTAGTCGGCATCACAGATACGCAGTATTTT. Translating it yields CASSLVGITDTQYF. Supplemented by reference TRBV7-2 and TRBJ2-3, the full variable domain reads GAGVSQSPSNKVTEKGKDVELRCDPISGHTALYWYRQSLGQGLEFLIYFQGNSAPDKSGLPSDRFSAERTGGSVSTLTIQRTQQEDSAVYLCASSLVGITDTQYFGPGTRLTVL.

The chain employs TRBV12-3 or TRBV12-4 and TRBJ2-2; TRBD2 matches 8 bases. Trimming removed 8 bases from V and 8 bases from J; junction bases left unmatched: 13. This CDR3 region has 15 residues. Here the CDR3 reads CASEKGLDRPGELFF. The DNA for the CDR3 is TGTGCCAGCGAAAAGGGACTAGACCGGCCGGGGGAGCTGTTTTTT.

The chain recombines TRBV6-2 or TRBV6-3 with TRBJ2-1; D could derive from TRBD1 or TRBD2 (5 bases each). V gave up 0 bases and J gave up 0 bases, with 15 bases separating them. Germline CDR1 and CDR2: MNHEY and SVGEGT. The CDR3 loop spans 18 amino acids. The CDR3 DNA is TGTGCCAGCAGTTACTCAGTGGGGACCATGAGCTCCTACAATGAGCAGTTCTTC. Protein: CASSYSVGTMSSYNEQFF.

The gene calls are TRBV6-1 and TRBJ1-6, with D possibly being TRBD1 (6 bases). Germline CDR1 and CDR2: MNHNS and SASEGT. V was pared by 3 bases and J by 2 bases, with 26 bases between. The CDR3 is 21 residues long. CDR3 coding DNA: TGTGCCAGCAGTGACGGAGACAGGCGGAGCCCAAGGAGCCCCTATAATTCACCCCTCCACTTT. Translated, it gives CASSDGDRRSPRSPYNSPLHF.

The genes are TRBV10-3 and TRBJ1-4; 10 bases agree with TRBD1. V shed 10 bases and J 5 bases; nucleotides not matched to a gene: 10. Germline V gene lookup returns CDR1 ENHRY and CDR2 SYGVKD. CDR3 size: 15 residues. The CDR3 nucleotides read TGTGCCACCAGGCAGTCGGACAGGGGGAATGAAAAACTGTTTTTT. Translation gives CATRQSDRGNEKLFF.

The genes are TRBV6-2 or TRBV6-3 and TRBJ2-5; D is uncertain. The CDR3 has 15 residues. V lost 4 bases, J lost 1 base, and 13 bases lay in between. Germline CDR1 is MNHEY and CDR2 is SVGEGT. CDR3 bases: TGTGCCAGCAGTTCCCAAAGGGTGGGCCAAGAGACCCAGTACTTC. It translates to CASSSQRVGQETQYF.